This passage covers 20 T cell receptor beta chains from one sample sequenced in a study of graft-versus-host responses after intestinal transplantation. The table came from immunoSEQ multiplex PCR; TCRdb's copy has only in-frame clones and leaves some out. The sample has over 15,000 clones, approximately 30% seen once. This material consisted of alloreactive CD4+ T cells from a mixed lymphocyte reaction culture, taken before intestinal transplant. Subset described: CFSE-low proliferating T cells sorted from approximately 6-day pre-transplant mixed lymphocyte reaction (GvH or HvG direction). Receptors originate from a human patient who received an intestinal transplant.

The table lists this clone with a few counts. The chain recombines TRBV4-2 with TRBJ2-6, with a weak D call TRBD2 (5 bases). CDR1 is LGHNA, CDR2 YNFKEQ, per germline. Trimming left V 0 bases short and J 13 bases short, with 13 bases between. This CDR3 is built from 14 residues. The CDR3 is CASSQDRGFRVLTF. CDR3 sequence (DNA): TGTGCCAGCAGCCAAGATCGGGGATTTCGGGTCCTGACTTTC.

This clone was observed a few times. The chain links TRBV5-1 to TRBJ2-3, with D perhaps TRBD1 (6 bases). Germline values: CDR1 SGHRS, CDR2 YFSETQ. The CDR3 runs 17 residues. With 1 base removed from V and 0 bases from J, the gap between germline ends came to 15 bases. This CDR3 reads CASSLRRGFPSTDTQYF. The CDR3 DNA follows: TGCGCCAGCAGCTTGCGAAGGGGGTTCCCTAGCACAGATACGCAGTATTTT.

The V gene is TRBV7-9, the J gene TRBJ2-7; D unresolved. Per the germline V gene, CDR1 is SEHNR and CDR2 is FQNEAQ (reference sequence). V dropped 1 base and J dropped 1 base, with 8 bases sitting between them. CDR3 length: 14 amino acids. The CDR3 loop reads CASSLEPPSYEQYF. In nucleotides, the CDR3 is TGTGCCAGCAGCTTAGAACCCCCGTCCTACGAGCAGTACTTC. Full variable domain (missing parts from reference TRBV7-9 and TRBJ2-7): DTGVSQNPRHKITKRGQNVTFRCDPISEHNRLYWYRQTLGQGPEFLTYFQNEAQLEKSRLLSDRFSAERPKGSFSTLEIQRTEQGDSAMYLCASSLEPPSYEQYFGPGTRLTVT.

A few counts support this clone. The CDR3 region has the DNA TGTGCCAGCAGCTTCGGGGAAGGCGTGTTCTTC. It specifies CASSFGEGVFF. The chain employs TRBV11-1 and TRBJ2-1; tentatively, D is TRBD2 (5 bases). The CDR3 covers 11 residues. Trimming removed 3 bases from V and 15 bases from J, with 12 bases in between. Germline V gene lookup returns CDR1 SGHAT and CDR2 FQDESV (reference sequence).

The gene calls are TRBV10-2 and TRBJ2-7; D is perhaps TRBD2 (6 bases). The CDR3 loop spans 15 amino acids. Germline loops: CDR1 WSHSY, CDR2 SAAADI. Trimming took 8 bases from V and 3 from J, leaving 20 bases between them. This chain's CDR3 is CASGPLAMAYYEQYF. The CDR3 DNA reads TGCGCCAGCGGCCCCCTAGCGATGGCCTACTACGAGCAGTACTTC.

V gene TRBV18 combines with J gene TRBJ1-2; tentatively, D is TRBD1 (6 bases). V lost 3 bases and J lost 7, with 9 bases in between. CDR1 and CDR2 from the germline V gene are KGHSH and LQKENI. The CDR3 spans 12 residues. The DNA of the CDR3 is TGTGCCAGCTCACCTAAGGGGGGTGGCTACACCTTC. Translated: CASSPKGGGYTF. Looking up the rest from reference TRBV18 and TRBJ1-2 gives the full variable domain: NAGVMQNPRHLVRRRGQEARLRCSPMKGHSHVYWYRQLPEEGLKFMVYLQKENIIDESGMPKERFSAEFPKEGPSILRIQQVVRGDSAAYFCASSPKGGGYTFGSGTRLTVV.

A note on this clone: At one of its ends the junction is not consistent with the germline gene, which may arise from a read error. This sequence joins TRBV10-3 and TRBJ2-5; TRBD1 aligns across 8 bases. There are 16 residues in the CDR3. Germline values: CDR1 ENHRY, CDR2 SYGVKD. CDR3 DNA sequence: TGTGCCATCAGCGAGTCCTCATACAGGGGGGAAGAGACCCAGTACTTC. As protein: CAISESSYRGEETQYF.

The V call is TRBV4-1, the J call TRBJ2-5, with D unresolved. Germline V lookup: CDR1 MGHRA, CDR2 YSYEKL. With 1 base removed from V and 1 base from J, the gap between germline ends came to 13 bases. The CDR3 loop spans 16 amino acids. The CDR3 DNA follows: TGCGCCAGCAGCCAAGGGGTCAGGAGCCGCCAAGAGACCCAGTACTTC. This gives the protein CASSQGVRSRQETQYF.

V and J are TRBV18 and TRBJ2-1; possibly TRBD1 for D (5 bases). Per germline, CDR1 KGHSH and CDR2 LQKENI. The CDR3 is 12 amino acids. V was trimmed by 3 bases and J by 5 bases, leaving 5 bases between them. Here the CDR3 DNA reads TGTGCCAGCTCACCCAGGGACAATGAGCAGTTCTTC. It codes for CASSPRDNEQFF.

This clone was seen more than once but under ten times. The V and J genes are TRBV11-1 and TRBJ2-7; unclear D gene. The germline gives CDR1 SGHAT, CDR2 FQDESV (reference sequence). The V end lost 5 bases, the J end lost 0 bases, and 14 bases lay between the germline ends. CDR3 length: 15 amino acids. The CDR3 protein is CASSPMAATSYEQYF. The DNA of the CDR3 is TGTGCCAGCAGCCCGATGGCGGCTACCTCCTACGAGCAGTACTTC. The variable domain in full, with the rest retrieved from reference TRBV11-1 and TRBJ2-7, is EAEVAQSPRYKITEKSQAVAFWCDPISGHATLYWYRQILGQGPELLVQFQDESVVDDSQLPKDRFSAERLKGVDSTLKIQPAELGDSAMYLCASSPMAATSYEQYFGPGTRLTVT.

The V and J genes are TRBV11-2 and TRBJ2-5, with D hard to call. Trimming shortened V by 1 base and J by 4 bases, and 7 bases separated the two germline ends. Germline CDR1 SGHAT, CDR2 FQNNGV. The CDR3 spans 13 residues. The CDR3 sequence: CASSLGVGETQYF. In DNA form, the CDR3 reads TGTGCCAGCAGCTTAGGTGTTGGAGAGACCCAGTACTTC.

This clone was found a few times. The CDR3, as DNA: TGTGCCATCAGTGAGGCCGCAAGCACAGATACGCAGTATTTT. It codes for CAISEAASTDTQYF. The rearrangement uses TRBV10-3 and TRBJ2-3; D uncertain. Between the trimmed V and J ends, which lost 2 bases and 0 bases, there was a span of 6 bases. The CDR3 runs to 14 residues. The germline CDR1 and CDR2 sequences are ENHRY and SYGVKD.

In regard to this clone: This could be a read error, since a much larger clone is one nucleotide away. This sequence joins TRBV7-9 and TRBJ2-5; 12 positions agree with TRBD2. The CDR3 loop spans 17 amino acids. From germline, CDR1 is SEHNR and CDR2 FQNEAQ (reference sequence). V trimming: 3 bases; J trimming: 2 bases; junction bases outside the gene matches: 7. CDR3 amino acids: CASSLLGGTSGQETQYF. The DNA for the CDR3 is TGTGCCAGCAGCTTGTTAGGGGGGACTAGCGGGCAAGAGACCCAGTACTTC.

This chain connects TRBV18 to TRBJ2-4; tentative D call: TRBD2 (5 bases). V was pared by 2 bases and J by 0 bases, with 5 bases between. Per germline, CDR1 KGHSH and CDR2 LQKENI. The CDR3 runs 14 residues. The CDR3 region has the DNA TGTGCCAGCTCACCAGCGGGAGCCAAAAACATTCAGTACTTC. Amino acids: CASSPAGAKNIQYF.

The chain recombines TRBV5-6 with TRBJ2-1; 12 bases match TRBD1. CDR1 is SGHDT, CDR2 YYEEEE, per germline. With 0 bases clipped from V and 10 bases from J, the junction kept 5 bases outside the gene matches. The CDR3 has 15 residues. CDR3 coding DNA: TGTGCCAGCAGCTTGGGGGACAGGGGGCTTGGGGAGCAGTTCTTC. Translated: CASSLGDRGLGEQFF.

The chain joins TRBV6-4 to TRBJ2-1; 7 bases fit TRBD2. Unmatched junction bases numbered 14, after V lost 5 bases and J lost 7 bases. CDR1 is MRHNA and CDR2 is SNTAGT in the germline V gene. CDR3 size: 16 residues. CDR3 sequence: CASSPIWVEGGNEQFF. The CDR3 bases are TGTGCCAGCAGTCCCATTTGGGTCGAGGGAGGGAATGAGCAGTTCTTC.

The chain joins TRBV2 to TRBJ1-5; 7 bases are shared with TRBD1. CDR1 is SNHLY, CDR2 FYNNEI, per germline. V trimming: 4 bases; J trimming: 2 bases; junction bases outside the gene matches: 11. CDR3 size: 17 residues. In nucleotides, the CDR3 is TGTGCCAGCAGTGTTGGGGGAGGGGGCATTGGCAATCAGCCCCAGCATTTT. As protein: CASSVGGGGIGNQPQHF.

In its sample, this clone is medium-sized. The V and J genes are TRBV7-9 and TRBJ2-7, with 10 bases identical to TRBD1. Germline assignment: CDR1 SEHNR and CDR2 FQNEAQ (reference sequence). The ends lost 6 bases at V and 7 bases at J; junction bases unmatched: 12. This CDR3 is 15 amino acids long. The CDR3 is CASRSPGTGAREQYF. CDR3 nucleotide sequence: TGTGCCAGCAGATCCCCCGGGACAGGGGCGCGAGAGCAGTACTTC.

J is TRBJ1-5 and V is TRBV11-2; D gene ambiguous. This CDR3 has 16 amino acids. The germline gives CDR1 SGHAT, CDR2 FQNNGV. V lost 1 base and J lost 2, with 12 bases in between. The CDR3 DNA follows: TGTGCCAGCAGCTTAGGGTACGGGAGAGGCAATCAGCCCCAGCATTTT. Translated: CASSLGYGRGNQPQHF.

The CDR3 here is CASRGSSYNSPLHF. CDR3 sequence (DNA): TGTGCCAGCCGGGGGAGCTCCTATAATTCACCCCTCCACTTT. The chain couples TRBV27 to TRBJ1-6; D possibly corresponds to TRBD1 (5 bases). The CDR3 is 14 residues long. Germline loops: CDR1 MNHEY, CDR2 SMNVEV (reference sequence). The V end was cut by 8 bases, the J end by 0 bases, with 8 bases between.